One sample yielded the 26 T cell receptor beta chains listed below, sequenced in a study of blood T cell repertoires in COVID-19. Sequencing was performed with immunoSEQ multiplex PCR; in TCRdb, only in-frame clones are kept and a portion is missing. The table includes 150,000 to 200,000 clones, under 85% detected once. The sequenced sample consisted of peripheral blood. The receptors stem from a man in his 70s with acute or convalescent COVID-19.

The chain combines TRBV7-9 with TRBJ2-3; 9 nucleotides line up with TRBD2. Trimming at V came to 6 bases and at J to 4 bases, leaving 5 bases not matched to a gene. This CDR3 is built from 14 residues. CDR1 is SEHNR and CDR2 is FQNEAQ in the germline V gene (reference sequence). DNA for the CDR3: TGTGCCAGCAGGGGTAGCGGGAGCGCAGATACGCAGTATTTT. Translating it yields CASRGSGSADTQYF.

CDR3 DNA: TGTGCCAGCAGCCCCGGGACAACTAACTACGAGCAGTACTTC. It is translated as CASSPGTTNYEQYF. The rearrangement links TRBV6-5 to TRBJ2-7, with a tentative D call TRBD1 (6 bases). The V gene's germline CDR1 is MNHEY and CDR2 SVGAGI. The V end was cut by 6 bases, the J end by 3 bases, with 15 bases between. The CDR3 runs 14 residues.

The J gene is TRBJ2-1, the V gene TRBV27; possibly TRBD1 for D (6 bases). V was pared by 2 bases and J by 8 bases, with 19 bases between. This CDR3 comprises 16 residues. CDR1 is MNHEY and CDR2 is SMNVEV in the germline V gene (reference sequence). The CDR3 region is CASSLPWDTQDDEQFF. The CDR3, as DNA: TGTGCCAGCAGTTTACCTTGGGACACCCAGGACGATGAGCAGTTCTTC.

V gene TRBV27 combines with J gene TRBJ2-2; a possible D gene is TRBD2 (5 bases). The CDR3 is 13 amino acids. Germline V gives CDR1 MNHEY, CDR2 SMNVEV (reference sequence). The V gene lost 2 bases and the J gene lost 6 bases, with 7 bases spanning the gap. The CDR3 is CASSLRGPGELFF. CDR3 nucleotides: TGTGCCAGCAGTTTACGCGGGCCCGGGGAGCTGTTTTTT.

V usage is TRBV2 and J usage is TRBJ2-7; TRBD2 matches 8 bases. The J call may be in error: the DNA end matches TRBJ2-5 better. CDR1 and CDR2 from the germline V gene are SNHLY and FYNNEI. This CDR3 contains 15 residues. CDR3 sequence: CASGIPGLVQETQYF. The CDR3 DNA is TGTGCCAGCGGTATCCCGGGACTAGTCCAAGAGACCCAGTACTTC.

This chain links TRBV2 with TRBJ1-2; D may be TRBD1 (5 bases). Trimming shortened V by 4 bases and J by 2 bases, and 8 bases separated the two germline ends. Germline V gene lookup returns CDR1 SNHLY and CDR2 FYNNEI. CDR3 length: 13 amino acids. CDR3 protein: CASSAGRNYGYTF. DNA for the CDR3: TGTGCCAGCAGTGCAGGGCGGAACTATGGCTACACCTTC.

The CDR3 region is CASSEAGRLYEKLFF. CDR3 coding DNA: TGTGCCAGCAGTGAAGCCGGCAGACTCTACGAAAAACTGTTTTTT. The chain joins TRBV6-1 to TRBJ1-4, with no clear D. CDR3 size: 15 residues. Trimming shortened V by 0 bases and J by 8 bases, and 13 bases separated the two germline ends. Germline CDR1 reads MNHNS; CDR2 reads SASEGT.

This clone was seen just once. The rearrangement joins TRBV14 to TRBJ1-1, with 8 bases lining up with TRBD1. The germline gives CDR1 SGHDN, CDR2 FVKESK. V was pared by 4 bases and J by 4 bases, with 8 bases of the junction left unmatched. The CDR3 runs to 15 residues. This CDR3 is CASSPNRGGGTEAFF. In DNA, the CDR3 is TGTGCCAGCAGCCCGAACAGGGGGGGTGGCACTGAAGCTTTCTTT.

The chain employs TRBV10-3 and TRBJ2-6, with D uncertain. CDR1 and CDR2 (germline): ENHRY, SYGVKD. The V and J ends lost 5 bases and 0 bases respectively, with 8 bases between them. The CDR3 contains 15 residues. CDR3 bases: TGTGCCATCAGTTTGGGCAGCTCTGGGGCCAACGTCCTGACTTTC. Protein: CAISLGSSGANVLTF.

This clone was recorded only once. V is TRBV9 and J is TRBJ1-3; 8 bases align to TRBD1. V gave up 3 bases and J gave up 4 bases; unmatched junction bases: 9. CDR3 length: 16 amino acids. Germline V gives CDR1 SGDLS, CDR2 YYNGEE. CDR3 nucleotide sequence: TGTGCCAGCAGCGGAAACCCCGGGACAGGCGGAAACACCATATATTTT. This encodes CASSGNPGTGGNTIYF. Combining the CDR3 with reference TRBV9 and TRBJ1-3 gives the whole variable domain DSGVTQTPKHLITATGQRVTLRCSPRSGDLSVYWYQQSLDQGLQFLIQYYNGEERAKGNILERFSAQQFPDLHSELNLSSLELGDSALYFCASSGNPGTGGNTIYFGEGSWLTVV.

In this sample, this clone turned up a few times. CDR3 DNA sequence: TGCGCCAGCAGCCAAGATGCAGGGGCCCAAAATTCACCCCTCCACTTT. It codes for CASSQDAGAQNSPLHF. The chain joins TRBV4-1 to TRBJ1-6, with D possibly TRBD1 on 6 matching bases. V was cut by 0 bases and J by 7 bases, with 13 bases left in between. Germline assignment: CDR1 MGHRA and CDR2 YSYEKL. CDR3 length: 16 residues.

This clone has just a few counts. The chain carries TRBV24-1 and TRBJ2-7, with D maybe TRBD2 (6 bases). Trimming shortened V by 5 bases and J by 1 base, and 8 bases separated the two germline ends. Per the germline V gene, CDR1 is KGHDR and CDR2 is SFDVKD. This CDR3 comprises 13 residues. The DNA of the CDR3 is TGTGCCACCAGTGTCGGGAGTTCCTACGAGCAGTACTTC. This codes for CATSVGSSYEQYF.

The rearrangement links TRBV5-4 to TRBJ1-2; D is unclear. Germline V gene sequence: CDR1 SGHNT, CDR2 YYREEE (reference sequence). CDR3 size: 13 residues. Deletions cut 0 bases from V and 8 bases from J, with 11 bases between. CDR3 in DNA: TGTGCCAGCAGCTTGGCCGGCCCCGGGGGCTACACCTTC. It yields the protein CASSLAGPGGYTF.

This clone has a handful of counts. The chain joins TRBV7-9 to TRBJ2-7; 10 bases match TRBD2. Germline-derived CDR1 and CDR2 are SEHNR and FQNEAQ (reference sequence). The CDR3 has 15 residues. The ends lost 2 bases at V and 5 bases at J; junction bases unmatched: 6. The CDR3: CASSLPLAGANEQYF. The CDR3 bases are TGTGCCAGCAGCTTACCCCTAGCGGGGGCCAACGAGCAGTACTTC.

The V gene is TRBV28, the J gene TRBJ2-2, with D hard to call. The germline V and J ends were trimmed by 5 bases and 3 bases, with 16 bases remaining between them. CDR3 length equals 16 residues. Per germline, CDR1 MDHEN and CDR2 SYDVKM. The CDR3 bases are TGTGCCAGCAGTCCCCAGCTCCTAGTCGACACCGGGGAGCTGTTTTTT. It encodes CASSPQLLVDTGELFF. Full variable domain (remainder filled in from reference TRBV28 and TRBJ2-2): DVKVTQSSRYLVKRTGEKVFLECVQDMDHENMFWYRQDPGLGLRLIYFSYDVKMKEKGDIPEGYSVSREKKERFSLILESASTNQTSMYLCASSPQLLVDTGELFFGEGSRLTVL.

The CDR3 DNA reads as TGTGCCAGCAGTGATAGCCCGTCTGGGGCCAACGTCCTGACTTTC. Encoded protein: CASSDSPSGANVLTF. The rearrangement uses TRBV2 and TRBJ2-6; D gene uncertain. V was clipped by 3 bases and J by 1 base, with 7 bases between them. The CDR3 has 15 amino acids. In germline, CDR1 is SNHLY, CDR2 FYNNEI.

V gene TRBV19 combines with J gene TRBJ2-5; 13 nucleotides align to TRBD2. Germline CDR1 reads LNHDA; CDR2 reads SQIVND (reference sequence). The CDR3 length is 15 residues. The V and J ends lost 7 bases and 2 bases, in that order; junction bases with no gene match: 4. In DNA form, the CDR3 reads TGTGCCAGTACCGAGGGACTAGCGGGACAAGAGACCCAGTACTTC. Encoded protein: CASTEGLAGQETQYF.

The chain employs TRBV7-6 and TRBJ2-2; tentative D call: TRBD1 (5 bases). The ends were cut back, 0 bases at V and 5 bases at J, with 10 bases in the middle. CDR3 length: 15 residues. Germline V CDR1 and CDR2: SGHVS, FNYEAQ. The CDR3 bases are TGTGCCAGCAGCTTAGCAACCCCAGGGACCGGGGAGCTGTTTTTT. This encodes CASSLATPGTGELFF.

This clone was picked up a small number of times. The chain combines TRBV6-5 with TRBJ1-5, with TRBD1 matching 9 bases. The J segment lost 3 bases and the V segment lost 7 bases, leaving 7 bases of the junction unmatched. This CDR3 region has 15 residues. Germline CDR1 is MNHEY and CDR2 is SVGAGI. As DNA, the CDR3 is TGTGCCAGCAATGGGGACAGGGCTATCAATCAGCCCCAGCATTTT. Encoded protein: CASNGDRAINQPQHF.

In this sample, this clone turned up many times. V and J are TRBV7-3 and TRBJ2-2; 8 nucleotides line up with TRBD1. The V and J ends lost 5 bases and 5 bases, in that order; junction bases with no gene match: 16. Germline V gene sequence: CDR1 SGHTA, CDR2 FQGTGA. The CDR3 is made up of 18 amino acids. The CDR3 loop reads CASSPDSVGQGVTGELFF. CDR3 nucleotides: TGTGCCAGCAGCCCGGATAGTGTTGGACAGGGTGTTACCGGGGAGCTGTTTTTT.

The chain is built from TRBV24-1 and TRBJ2-5; 7 bases match TRBD1. The germline V gene encodes CDR1 KGHDR and CDR2 SFDVKD. J was trimmed by 1 base and V by 7 bases; bases with no gene match: 2. The CDR3 has 13 amino acids. The CDR3 spells CATSRDSQETQYF. The CDR3 bases are TGTGCCACCAGCCGGGACAGCCAAGAGACCCAGTACTTC.

This clone was seen only a few times. The rearrangement links TRBV11-1 to TRBJ1-1; D might be TRBD1 (5 bases). In germline, CDR1 is SGHAT, CDR2 FQDESV (reference sequence). Trimming cost V 3 bases and J 2 bases, with 7 bases left between them. The CDR3 has 13 residues. The CDR3 DNA is TGTGCCAGCAGCTTCCAGGGAAACACTGAAGCTTTCTTT. This translates into CASSFQGNTEAFF. Full variable domain (outside the CDR3, taken from reference TRBV11-1 and TRBJ1-1): EAEVAQSPRYKITEKSQAVAFWCDPISGHATLYWYRQILGQGPELLVQFQDESVVDDSQLPKDRFSAERLKGVDSTLKIQPAELGDSAMYLCASSFQGNTEAFFGQGTRLTVV.

The gene calls are TRBV5-4 and TRBJ1-1; a weak D match, TRBD1 (5 bases). V was clipped by 7 bases and J by 11 bases, with 21 bases between them. From germline, CDR1 is SGHNT and CDR2 YYREEE (reference sequence). There are 13 residues in the CDR3. The CDR3: CASSRTGGIVAFF. The CDR3 DNA reads as TGTGCCAGCTCCCGGACCGGGGGGATAGTTGCTTTCTTT. Variable domain in full (rest from reference TRBV5-4 and TRBJ1-1): ETGVTQSPTHLIKTRGQQVTLRCSSQSGHNTVSWYQQALGQGPQFIFQYYREEENGRGNFPPRFSGLQFPNYSSELNVNALELDDSALYLCASSRTGGIVAFFGQGTRLTVV.

The chain recombines TRBV19 with TRBJ1-1, with 7 nucleotides matching TRBD1. The CDR3 has 15 amino acids. J was trimmed by 5 bases and V by 5 bases; bases with no gene match: 11. CDR1 LNHDA and CDR2 SQIVND come from the germline V gene (reference sequence). CDR3 sequence: CASSFLDRVGTEAFF. DNA for the CDR3: TGTGCCAGTAGTTTCCTTGACAGGGTAGGAACTGAAGCTTTCTTT.

V is TRBV27 and J is TRBJ2-3; 9 positions match TRBD2. The CDR3 contains 17 residues. Germline lookup yields CDR1 MNHEY and CDR2 SMNVEV (reference sequence). With 3 bases clipped from V and 3 bases from J, the junction kept 10 bases outside the gene matches. CDR3 residues: CASSFSGVAGATDTQYF. In DNA form, the CDR3 reads TGTGCCAGCAGTTTCTCCGGGGTAGCGGGAGCAACAGATACGCAGTATTTT.

This chain links TRBV4-2 with TRBJ1-1; the D gene is possibly TRBD1 (6 bases). Germline lookup yields CDR1 LGHNA and CDR2 YNFKEQ. The V gene lost 3 bases and the J gene lost 0 bases, with 14 bases spanning the gap. This CDR3 region has 16 residues. DNA of the CDR3: TGTGCCAGCAGCCAGGGGGGGGGCTCTATGAACACTGAAGCTTTCTTT. Protein product: CASSQGGGSMNTEAFF.